In its sample, the clone carrying this T cell receptor (beta chain) was seen a few times. This CDR3 is 12 amino acids long. CDR1 SEHNR and CDR2 FQNEAQ come from the germline V gene (reference sequence). V shed 2 bases and J shed 6 bases, with 7 bases lying between them. This sample is drawn from a study of control samples from healthy donors and cancer patients. The table came from immunoSEQ multiplex PCR; TCRdb's copy has only in-frame clones and leaves some out. The table includes 80,000 to 100,000 clones, about nine tenths detected once. This sequence originates from a human donor in good health. The donor label of this sample is uncertain. Sequences were obtained from blood. The J gene is TRBJ1-2, the V gene TRBV7-9; the D gene is possibly TRBD1 (6 bases). CDR3 residues: CASSLNRDGYTF. CDR3 coding DNA: TGTGCCAGCAGCTTAAACAGGGATGGCTACACCTTC.